This T cell receptor beta chain was found in a study of neoadjuvant nivolumab and ipilimumab in lung cancer. About the research overall: The combination arm added day-1 ipilimumab 1 mg/kg to nivolumab 3 mg/kg on days 1, 15, 29.

Points from the study as a whole: Resected-tumor TCR richness correlated positively with pretherapy blood richness. Compared with tumor-adjacent uninvolved lung, resected tumors showed greater richness and clonality.

As for this clone: As yet, its antigen is unknown.

Sequencing was performed with immunoSEQ multiplex PCR; in TCRdb, only in-frame clones are kept and a portion is missing. The sample has some 18,000 clones, over 80% seen once; the top ten hold around 2.1%. The germline V and J ends were trimmed by 1 base and 5 bases, with 7 bases remaining between them. Germline V gives CDR1 SGHRS, CDR2 YFSETQ. The CDR3 spans 13 residues. This sequence was found in an adult with non-small cell lung cancer. Sequencing used peripheral blood, obtained before neoadjuvant nivolumab, alone or with ipilimumab. V and J are TRBV5-1 and TRBJ2-1, with D perhaps TRBD2 (5 bases). CDR3 sequence reads: CASSLRENNEQFF. The CDR3, as DNA: TGCGCCAGCAGCTTGAGGGAGAACAATGAGCAGTTCTTC.